This T cell receptor (beta chain) was sequenced in a study of cytomegalovirus exposure and HLA in healthy donors. The study's findings and limits: No immune exposure information besides CMV serostatus was available. Follow-up analysis later connected one missense variant in DCLRE1C with trimming of TCR beta V- and J-genes. Cytomegalovirus association was listed for 164 TCR beta chains.

For this clone: Its target is unknown.

The primer mix had 60 Vbeta and 13 Jbeta primers. Data came from immunoSEQ multiplex PCR; TCRdb stores just in-frame clones and leaves some out. The sample shows fewer than 150,000 clones, roughly 85% of them seen only once. This CDR3 spans 15 amino acids. The junction had 4 bases not matched to a gene; V was cut back by 5 bases and J by 1 base. From germline, CDR1 is SGHDN and CDR2 FVKESK. J is TRBJ2-5 and V is TRBV14; TRBD1 matches 10 bases. This TCR was sampled from a man in his forties in good health and CMV-seropositive. Specimen: PBMCs. CDR3 residues: CASSKWDRGQETQYF. The CDR3 DNA sequence: TGTGCCAGCAGCAAATGGGACAGGGGCCAAGAGACCCAGTACTTC.